This T cell receptor beta chain was captured by sequencing in a study of T cells expressing NK-cell markers (dated by TCRdb to 2020 to 2022). About the full investigation: TCR beta-chain repertoires were profiled in sorted CD3+CD56+NKG2C+, CD3+CD56+NKG2C- and CD3+CD56-NKG2C+ T-cell subsets from several donors. Sequencing of the libraries produced 2 x 150 bp reads on Illumina HiSeq 2000/2500, MiSeq or NextSeq. All eight donors whose samples were sequenced were randomly selected healthy volunteers, three of them men and five women. Seven of the eight sequenced donors were HCMV-seropositive and one was HCMV-seronegative.

The CDR3 numbers 14 residues from cysteine through phenylalanine. No DNA is given. From a lookup of the germline V gene (reference sequence), CDR1 and CDR2 are LNHNV and YYDKDF. Reads for this sample came from an Illumina HiSeq 2000. The TCR beta cDNA libraries were made using 5'RACE template switching, a step that added both a universal primer site and unique molecular identifiers. Synthesis of cDNA was primed from the TCR beta constant segment and was followed by two consecutive PCR amplification steps. From the authors' description of their analysis: MIGEC was used to demultiplex reads and group reads by UMI, and MiTCR was used to assemble and quantify clonotypes. To exclude erroneous sequences, any TCR cDNA sequence not supported by at least two reads was discarded. The tcR package was used for downstream repertoire analysis, with clonotypes matched between fractions based on CDR3 nucleotide sequence plus V segment. Antigen specificity was annotated against VDJdb with VDJmatch, allowing one amino acid substitution in CDR3. TCRdb reanalyzed the reads, keeping one entry per CDR3 protein sequence and omitting DNA. In this record, the V and J calls reflect TCRdb's handling and not the investigators' own analysis. The sample table records more than 250,000 distinct CDR3 sequences. The ten top clones hold approximately 0.41% of the sample.

Worth noting for this clonotype: Its antigen is unknown.

A commercial ELISA kit detecting HCMV-specific IgG in serum was used to determine HCMV serostatus. Peripheral blood mononuclear cells were isolated from blood by Ficoll density gradient centrifugation. Paper-wide results and their limitations: Whether the expanded NKG2C-expressing T cell clones were specific for HCMV antigens was left unclear. Those dominant clonotypes were again the most abundant among CD3+CD56-NKG2C+ cells in several donors, at roughly 25-60.1%. In a handful of donors, the dominant CD3+CD56+NKG2C+ clonotypes were found to rank among the top 10 CD8+ clonotypes and to make up about 1.0-7.0% of CD8+ T cells.

Sequences were obtained from blood T cells: a sorted CD56 or NKG2C T cell subset, CD4+ or CD8+ T cells, or bulk PBMC T cells (not recorded which). This clonotype originated in a man aged 18 to 29 in good health. Donor details come from another sample of the same person, matched by shared clones. This receptor chain uses TRBV15 and TRBJ2-1. The CDR3 loop reads CATSRDTVRNEQFF.